This T cell receptor beta chain was captured by sequencing in a study of T cell responses to AZD1222 COVID-19 vaccine. A remark on this clone: Its antigen remains unidentified.

The CDR3 consists of 14 residues. Germline CDR1 is SGHRS and CDR2 is YFSETQ. V lost 0 bases to trimming and J lost 5 bases; unmatched junction nucleotides: 3. Study-level results: It was only a handful of AZD1222 recipients who were seropositive at baseline. Donors, mostly white British, included more females; clonal diversity was possibly underestimated.

The table came from immunoSEQ multiplex PCR; TCRdb's copy has only in-frame clones and leaves some out. The sample lists 100,000 to 150,000 clones; over 80% were seen once. The sample in question was peripheral blood, obtained on day 0 of AZD1222 vaccination. The clonotype was recovered from an adult in good health. The chain recombines TRBV5-1 with TRBJ2-7, with 9 nucleotides matching TRBD1. The CDR3: CASSLGTGDNEQYF. CDR3 DNA sequence: TGCGCCAGCAGCTTGGGGACAGGGGACAACGAGCAGTACTTC.